This T cell receptor (beta chain) was captured by sequencing in a study of T cell changes during pregnancy in multiple sclerosis. The method was immunoSEQ multiplex PCR; TCRdb's version includes in-frame clones alone and lacks a portion of them. This table has tens of thousands of clones, 93% appearing once. The CDR3 has 18 amino acids. V was clipped by 0 bases and J by 1 base, with 16 bases between them. Germline V lookup: CDR1 MNHEY, CDR2 SMNVEV (reference sequence). This clonotype was sampled from a female donor with multiple sclerosis, enrolled in a pregnancy study. This chain joins TRBV27 and TRBJ1-5; the D gene is possibly TRBD1 (5 bases). Source: peripheral blood, taken after pregnancy. Written as DNA, the CDR3 is TGTGCCAGCAGTTTATCGTCTCAGGGAGGATGGAGCAATCAGCCCCAGCATTTT. It specifies CASSLSSQGGWSNQPQHF.